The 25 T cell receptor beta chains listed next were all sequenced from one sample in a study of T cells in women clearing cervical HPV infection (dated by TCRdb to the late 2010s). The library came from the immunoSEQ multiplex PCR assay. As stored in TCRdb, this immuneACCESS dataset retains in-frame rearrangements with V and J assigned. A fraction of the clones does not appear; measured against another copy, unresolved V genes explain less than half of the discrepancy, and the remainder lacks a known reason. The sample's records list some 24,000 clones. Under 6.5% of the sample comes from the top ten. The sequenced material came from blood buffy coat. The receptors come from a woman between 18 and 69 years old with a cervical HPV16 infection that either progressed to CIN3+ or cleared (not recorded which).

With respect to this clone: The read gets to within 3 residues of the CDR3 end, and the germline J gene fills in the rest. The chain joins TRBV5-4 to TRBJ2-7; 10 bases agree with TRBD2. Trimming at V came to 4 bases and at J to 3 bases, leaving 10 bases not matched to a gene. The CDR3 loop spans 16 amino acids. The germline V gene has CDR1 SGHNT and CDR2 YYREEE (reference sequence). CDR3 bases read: TGTGCCAGCAGCGTTCCTAGCGGGAGTAAGGTCTACGAG. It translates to CASSVPSGSKVYE. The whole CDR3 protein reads CASSVPSGSKVYEQYF. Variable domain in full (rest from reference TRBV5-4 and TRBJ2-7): ETGVTQSPTHLIKTRGQQVTLRCSSQSGHNTVSWYQQALGQGPQFIFQYYREEENGRGNFPPRFSGLQFPNYSSELNVNALELDDSALYLCASSVPSGSKVYEQYFGPGTRLTVT.

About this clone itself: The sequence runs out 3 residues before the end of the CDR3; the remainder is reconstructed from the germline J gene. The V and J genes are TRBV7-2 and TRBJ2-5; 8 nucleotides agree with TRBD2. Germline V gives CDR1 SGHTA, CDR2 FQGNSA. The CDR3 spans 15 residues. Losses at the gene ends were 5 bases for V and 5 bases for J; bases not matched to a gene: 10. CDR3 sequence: CASSVLRGGVETQYF. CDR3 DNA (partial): TGTGCCAGCAGCGTACTACGGGGGGGCGTGGAGACC.

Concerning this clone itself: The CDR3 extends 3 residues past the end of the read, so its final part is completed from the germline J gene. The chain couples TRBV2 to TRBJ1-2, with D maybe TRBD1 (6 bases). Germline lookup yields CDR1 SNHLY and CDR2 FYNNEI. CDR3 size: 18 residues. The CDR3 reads CASSDPRTSGPWDNDYTF. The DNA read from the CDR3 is TGTGCCAGCAGTGACCCGCGGACTAGCGGACCCTGGGACAATGAC. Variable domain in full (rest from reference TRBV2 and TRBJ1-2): EPEVTQTPSHQVTQMGQEVILRCVPISNHLYFYWYRQILGQKVEFLVSFYNNEISEKSEIFDDQFSVERPDGSNFTLKIRSTKLEDSAMYFCASSDPRTSGPWDNDYTFGSGTRLTVV.

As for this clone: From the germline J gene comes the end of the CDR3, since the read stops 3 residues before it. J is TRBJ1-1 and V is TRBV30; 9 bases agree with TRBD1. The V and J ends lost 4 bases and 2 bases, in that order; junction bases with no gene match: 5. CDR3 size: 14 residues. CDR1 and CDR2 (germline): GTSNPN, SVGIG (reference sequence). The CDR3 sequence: CAWNGGQGNTEAFF. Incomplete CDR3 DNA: TGTGCCTGGAACGGGGGACAGGGTAACACTGAA.

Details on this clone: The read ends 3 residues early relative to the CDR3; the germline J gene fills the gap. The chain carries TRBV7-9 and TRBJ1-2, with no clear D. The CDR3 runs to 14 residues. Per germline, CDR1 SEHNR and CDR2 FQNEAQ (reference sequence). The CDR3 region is CASRTASEGYDYTF. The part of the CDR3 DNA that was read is TGTGCCAGCAGGACTGCTAGCGAGGGCTACGAC.

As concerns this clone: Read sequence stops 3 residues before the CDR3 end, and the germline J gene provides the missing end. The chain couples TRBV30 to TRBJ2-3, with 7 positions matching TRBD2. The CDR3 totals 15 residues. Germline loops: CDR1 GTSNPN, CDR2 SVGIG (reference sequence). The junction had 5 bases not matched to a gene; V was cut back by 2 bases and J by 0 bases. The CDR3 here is CAWSRLALSTDTQYF. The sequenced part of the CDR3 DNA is TGTGCCTGGAGTCGACTAGCACTAAGCACAGATACG.

The covered CDR3 bases are TGTGCCAGCGTATCCGCGAACACCGGGGAG. As protein: CASVSANTGE. The CDR3 as a whole reads CASVSANTGELFF. This chain uses TRBV2 with TRBJ2-2; D not resolved. From the germline J gene comes the end of the CDR3, since the read stops 3 residues before it. Germline V gene lookup returns CDR1 SNHLY and CDR2 FYNNEI. CDR3 length: 13 amino acids. Trimming took 8 bases from V and 0 from J, leaving 7 bases between them.

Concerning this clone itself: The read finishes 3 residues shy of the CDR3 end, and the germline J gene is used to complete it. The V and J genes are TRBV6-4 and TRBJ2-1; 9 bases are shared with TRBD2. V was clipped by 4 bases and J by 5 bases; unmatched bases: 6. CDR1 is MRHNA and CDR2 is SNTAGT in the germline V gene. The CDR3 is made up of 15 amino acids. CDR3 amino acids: CASSVGASGNNEQFF. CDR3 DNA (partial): TGTGCCAGCAGTGTAGGGGCTAGCGGGAACAATGAG.

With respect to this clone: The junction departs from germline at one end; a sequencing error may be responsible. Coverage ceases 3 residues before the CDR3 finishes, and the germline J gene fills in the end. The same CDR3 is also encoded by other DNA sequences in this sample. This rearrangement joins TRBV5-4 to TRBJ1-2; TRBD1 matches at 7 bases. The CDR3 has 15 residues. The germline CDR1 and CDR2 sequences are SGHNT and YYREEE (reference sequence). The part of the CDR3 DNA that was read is TGTGCCAGCAGCTTTGATCTACAGGGGAGCTATGGT. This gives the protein CASSFDLQGSYG. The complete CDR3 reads CASSFDLQGSYGYTF.

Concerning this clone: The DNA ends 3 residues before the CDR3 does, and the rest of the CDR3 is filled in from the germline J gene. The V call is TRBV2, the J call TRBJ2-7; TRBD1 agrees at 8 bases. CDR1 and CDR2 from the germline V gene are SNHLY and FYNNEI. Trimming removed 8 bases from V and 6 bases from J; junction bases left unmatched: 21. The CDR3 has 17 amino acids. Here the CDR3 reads CASFFGQGSFLPIEQYF. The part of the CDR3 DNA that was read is TGTGCCAGCTTCTTCGGACAGGGTTCTTTTTTACCGATCGAG.

The CDR3 loop reads CASSLMAGANEKLFF. The CDR3 DNA, read in part, is TGTGCCAGCAGTTTAATGGCAGGAGCTAATGAAAAA. The V gene is TRBV28, the J gene TRBJ1-4, with D unresolved. The sequence runs out 3 residues before the end of the CDR3; the remainder is reconstructed from the germline J gene. CDR3 length: 15 amino acids. The V end was cut by 2 bases, the J end by 3 bases, with 10 bases between. Per the germline V gene, CDR1 is MDHEN and CDR2 is SYDVKM.

The chain's CDR3 is CAGARTSHNEQFF. The sequenced CDR3 bases are TGTGCCGGGGCGCGGACTAGCCACAATGAG. This chain connects TRBV30 to TRBJ2-1; 8 positions match TRBD2. The read ends 3 residues before the CDR3 terminus; that terminus is restored from the germline J gene. Germline CDR1 reads GTSNPN; CDR2 reads SVGIG (reference sequence). The length of the CDR3 is 13 residues. V lost 8 bases and J lost 5; bases outside the gene matches: 8.

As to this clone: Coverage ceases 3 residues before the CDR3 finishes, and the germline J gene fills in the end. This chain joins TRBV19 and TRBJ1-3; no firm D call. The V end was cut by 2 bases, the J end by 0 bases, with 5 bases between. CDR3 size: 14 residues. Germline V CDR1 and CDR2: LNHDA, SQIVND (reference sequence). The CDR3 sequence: CASSIQASGNTIYF. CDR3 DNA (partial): TGTGCCAGTAGTATACAAGCCTCTGGAAACACC.

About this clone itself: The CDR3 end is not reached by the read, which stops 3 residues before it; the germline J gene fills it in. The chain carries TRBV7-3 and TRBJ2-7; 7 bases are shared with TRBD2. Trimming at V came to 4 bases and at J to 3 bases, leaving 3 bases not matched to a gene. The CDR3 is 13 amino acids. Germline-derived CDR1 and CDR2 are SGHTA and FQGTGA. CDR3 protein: CASSSWGGYEQYF. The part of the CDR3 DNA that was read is TGTGCCAGCAGCTCCTGGGGGGGCTACGAG.

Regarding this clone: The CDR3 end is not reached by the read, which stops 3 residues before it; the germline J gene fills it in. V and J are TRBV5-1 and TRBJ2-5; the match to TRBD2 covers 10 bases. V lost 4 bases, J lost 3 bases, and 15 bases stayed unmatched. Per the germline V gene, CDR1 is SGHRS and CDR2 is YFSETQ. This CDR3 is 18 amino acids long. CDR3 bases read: TGCGCCAGCAGCCCATACGGTGGGGCGCTAGCGGGGGAAGAGACC. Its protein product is CASSPYGGALAGEET. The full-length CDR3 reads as CASSPYGGALAGEETQYF.

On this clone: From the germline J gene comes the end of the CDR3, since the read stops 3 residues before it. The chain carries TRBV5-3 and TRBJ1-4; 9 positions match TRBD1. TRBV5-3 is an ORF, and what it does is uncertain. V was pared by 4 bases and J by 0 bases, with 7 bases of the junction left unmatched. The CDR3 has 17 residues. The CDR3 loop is CARSPGDREATNEKLFF. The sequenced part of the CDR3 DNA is TGTGCCAGAAGCCCAGGGGACAGGGAGGCAACTAATGAAAAA.

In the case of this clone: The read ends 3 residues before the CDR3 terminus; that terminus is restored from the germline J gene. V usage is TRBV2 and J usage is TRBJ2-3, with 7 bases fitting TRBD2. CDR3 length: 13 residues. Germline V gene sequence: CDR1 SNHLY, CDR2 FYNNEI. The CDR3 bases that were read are TGTGCCGGCCATGCCGGCGGGGGAGAGACG. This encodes CAGHAGGGET. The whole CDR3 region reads CAGHAGGGETQYF.

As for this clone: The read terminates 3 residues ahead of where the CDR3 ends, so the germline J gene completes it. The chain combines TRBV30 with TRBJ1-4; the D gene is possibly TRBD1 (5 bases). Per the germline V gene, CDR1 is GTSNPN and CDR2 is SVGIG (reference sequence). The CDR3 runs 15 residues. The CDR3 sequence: CAWDVGVSGANVLFF. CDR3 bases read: TGTGCCTGGGACGTAGGTGTCTCTGGGGCCAACGTA.

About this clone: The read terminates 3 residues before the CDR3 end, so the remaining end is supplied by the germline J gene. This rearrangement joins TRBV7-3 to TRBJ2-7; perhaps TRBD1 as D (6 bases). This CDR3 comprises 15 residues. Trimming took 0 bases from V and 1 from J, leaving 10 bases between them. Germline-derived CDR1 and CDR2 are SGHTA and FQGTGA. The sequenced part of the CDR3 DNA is TGTGCCAGCAGCTTAACGCCCGGACAGTCCTACGAG. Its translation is CASSLTPGQSYE. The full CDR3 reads CASSLTPGQSYEQYF.

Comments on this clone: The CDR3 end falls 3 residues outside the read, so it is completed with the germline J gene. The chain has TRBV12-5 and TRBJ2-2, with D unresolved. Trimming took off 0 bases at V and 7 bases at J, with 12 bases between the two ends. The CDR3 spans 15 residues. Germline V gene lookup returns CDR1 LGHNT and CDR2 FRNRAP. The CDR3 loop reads CASGLVRVAGGELFF. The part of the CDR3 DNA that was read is TGTGCTAGTGGTTTGGTACGAGTGGCAGGCGGGGAG.

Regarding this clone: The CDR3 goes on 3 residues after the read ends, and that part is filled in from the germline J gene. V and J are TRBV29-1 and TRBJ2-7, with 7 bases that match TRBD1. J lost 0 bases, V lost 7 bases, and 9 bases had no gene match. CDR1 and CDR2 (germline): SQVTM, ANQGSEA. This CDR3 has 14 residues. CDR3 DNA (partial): TGCAGCGCTGCACCGGGACAGAGCTCCTACGAG. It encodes CSAAPGQSSYE. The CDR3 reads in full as CSAAPGQSSYEQYF.

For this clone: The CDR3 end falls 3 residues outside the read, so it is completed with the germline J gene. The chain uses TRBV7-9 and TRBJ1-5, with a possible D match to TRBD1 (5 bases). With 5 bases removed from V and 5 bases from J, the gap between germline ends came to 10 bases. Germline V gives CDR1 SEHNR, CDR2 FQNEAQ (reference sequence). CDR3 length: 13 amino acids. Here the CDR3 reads CASSRQTDQPQHF. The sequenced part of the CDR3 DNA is TGTGCCAGCAGCCGACAGACCGATCAGCCC.

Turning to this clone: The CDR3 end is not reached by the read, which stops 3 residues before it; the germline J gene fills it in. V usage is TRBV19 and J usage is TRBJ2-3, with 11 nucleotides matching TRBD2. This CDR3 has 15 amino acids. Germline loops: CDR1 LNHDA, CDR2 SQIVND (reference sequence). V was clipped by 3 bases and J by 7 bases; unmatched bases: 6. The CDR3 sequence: CASSIVSGGVYTQYF. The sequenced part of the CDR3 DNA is TGTGCCAGTAGTATTGTTAGCGGGGGGGTATATACG.

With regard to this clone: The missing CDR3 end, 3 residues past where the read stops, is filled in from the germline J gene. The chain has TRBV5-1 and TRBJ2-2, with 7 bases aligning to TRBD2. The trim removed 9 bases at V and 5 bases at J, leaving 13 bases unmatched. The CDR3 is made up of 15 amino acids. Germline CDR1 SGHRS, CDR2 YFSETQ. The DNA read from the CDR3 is TGCGCCATTCAGGCACTGGCGGGAGAAACCGGGGAG. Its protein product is CAIQALAGETGE. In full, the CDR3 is CAIQALAGETGELFF.

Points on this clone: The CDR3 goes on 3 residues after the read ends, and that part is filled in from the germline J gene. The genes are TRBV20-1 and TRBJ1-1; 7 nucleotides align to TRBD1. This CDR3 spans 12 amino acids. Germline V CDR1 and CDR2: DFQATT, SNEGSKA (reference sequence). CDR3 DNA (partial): TGCAGTGCTAGTCCCGCCAGGGGGGTA. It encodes CSASPARGV. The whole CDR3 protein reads CSASPARGVAFF.